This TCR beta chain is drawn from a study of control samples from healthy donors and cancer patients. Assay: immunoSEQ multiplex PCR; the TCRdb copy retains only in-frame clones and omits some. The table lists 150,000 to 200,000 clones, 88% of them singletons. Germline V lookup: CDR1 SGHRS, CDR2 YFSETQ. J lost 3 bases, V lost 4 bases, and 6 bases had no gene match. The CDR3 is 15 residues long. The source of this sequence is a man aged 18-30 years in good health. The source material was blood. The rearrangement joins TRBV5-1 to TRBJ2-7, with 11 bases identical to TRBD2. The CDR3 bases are TGCGCCAGCAGCAGTAGCGGGGGGGAACTCTACGAGCAGTACTTC. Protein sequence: CASSSSGGELYEQYF.